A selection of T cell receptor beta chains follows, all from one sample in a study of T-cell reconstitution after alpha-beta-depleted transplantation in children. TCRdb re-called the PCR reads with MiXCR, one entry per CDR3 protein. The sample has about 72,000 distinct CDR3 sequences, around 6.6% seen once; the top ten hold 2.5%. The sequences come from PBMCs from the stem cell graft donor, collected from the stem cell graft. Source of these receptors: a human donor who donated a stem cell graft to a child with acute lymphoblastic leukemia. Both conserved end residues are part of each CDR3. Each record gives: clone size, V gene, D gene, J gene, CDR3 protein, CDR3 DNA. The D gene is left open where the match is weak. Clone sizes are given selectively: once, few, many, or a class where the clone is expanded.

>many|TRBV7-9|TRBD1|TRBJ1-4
CASSSGQGNEKLFF
TGTGCCAGCAGCTCAGGACAGGGGAATGAAAAACTGTTTTTT
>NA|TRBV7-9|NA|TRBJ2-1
CASSLAGTYNEQFF
TGTGCCAGCAGCTTAGCCGGGACTTACAATGAGCAGTTCTTC
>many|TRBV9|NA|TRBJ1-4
CASSAGGGSNEKLFF
TGTGCCAGCAGCGCCGGGGGGGGTTCTAATGAAAAACTGTTTTTT
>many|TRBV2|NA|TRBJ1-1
CATMVGAGGNTEAFF
TGTGCCACCATGGTGGGGGCTGGAGGCAACACTGAAGCTTTCTTT
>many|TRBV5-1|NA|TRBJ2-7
CASSLGRASYEQYF
TGCGCCAGCAGCTTGGGCAGAGCCAGCTACGAGCAGTACTTC
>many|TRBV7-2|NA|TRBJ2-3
CASSFPPTDTQYF
TGTGCCAGCAGCTTCCCCCCCACAGATACGCAGTATTTT
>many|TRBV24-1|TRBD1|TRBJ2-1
CATSDRGRTTNEQFF
TGTGCCACCAGCGACAGGGGGAGAACTACCAATGAGCAGTTCTTC
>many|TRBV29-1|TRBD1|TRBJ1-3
CSVSAGGTSGNTIYF
TGCAGCGTTTCGGCAGGGGGCACCTCTGGAAACACCATATATTTT
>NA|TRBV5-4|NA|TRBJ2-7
CASGGPLEQYF
TGTGCCAGCGGTGGCCCTCTGGAGCAGTACTTC
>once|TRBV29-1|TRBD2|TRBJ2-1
CSVGLAGASRASYNEQFF
TGCAGCGTCGGACTAGCGGGAGCAAGCCGGGCGTCCTACAATGAGCAGTTCTTC
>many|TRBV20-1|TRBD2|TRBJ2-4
CSARDTASGSWDIQYF
TGCAGTGCTAGAGATACGGCGAGCGGGAGTTGGGACATTCAGTACTTC
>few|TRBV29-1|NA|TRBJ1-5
CSVAGGRNQPQHF
TGCAGCGTTGCTGGAGGACGCAATCAGCCCCAGCATTTT
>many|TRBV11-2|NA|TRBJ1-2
CASSLGLRDRDGYTF
TGTGCCAGCAGCTTAGGTTTGCGGGATAGGGATGGCTACACCTTC
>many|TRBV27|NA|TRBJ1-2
CASREAGGNYGYTF
TGTGCCAGCAGAGAGGCTGGTGGTAACTATGGCTACACCTTC
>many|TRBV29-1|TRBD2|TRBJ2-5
CSVEGRGGSFQETQYF
TGCAGCGTTGAAGGGCGGGGGGGCAGTTTCCAAGAGACCCAGTACTTC
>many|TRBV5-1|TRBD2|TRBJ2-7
CASSYSTPGTSGSYEQYF
TGCGCCAGCAGCTATTCCACGCCAGGGACTAGCGGATCCTACGAGCAGTACTTC
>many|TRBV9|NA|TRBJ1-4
CASSVGAGQGATNEKLFF
TGTGCCAGCAGCGTAGGCGCAGGCCAGGGTGCAACTAATGAAAAACTGTTTTTT
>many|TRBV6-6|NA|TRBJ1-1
CASSYGEGTEAFF
TGTGCTAGCAGTTACGGGGAGGGCACTGAAGCTTTCTTT
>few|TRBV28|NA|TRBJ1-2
CASSSRTAGEAGYTF
TGTGCCAGCAGCTCCCGGACTGCGGGTGAGGCTGGCTACACCTTC
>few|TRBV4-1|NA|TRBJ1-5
CASSQQGGYQPQHF
TGCGCCAGCAGCCAACAGGGAGGGTATCAGCCCCAGCATTTT
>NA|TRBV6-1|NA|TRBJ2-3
CASRHLSVGDTDTQYF
TGTGCCAGCAGACACCTTAGCGTGGGGGACACAGATACGCAGTATTTT
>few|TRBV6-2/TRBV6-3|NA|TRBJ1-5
CASSGPSRASNQPQHF
TGTGCCAGCTCAGGCCCCAGCAGGGCCAGCAATCAGCCCCAGCATTTT